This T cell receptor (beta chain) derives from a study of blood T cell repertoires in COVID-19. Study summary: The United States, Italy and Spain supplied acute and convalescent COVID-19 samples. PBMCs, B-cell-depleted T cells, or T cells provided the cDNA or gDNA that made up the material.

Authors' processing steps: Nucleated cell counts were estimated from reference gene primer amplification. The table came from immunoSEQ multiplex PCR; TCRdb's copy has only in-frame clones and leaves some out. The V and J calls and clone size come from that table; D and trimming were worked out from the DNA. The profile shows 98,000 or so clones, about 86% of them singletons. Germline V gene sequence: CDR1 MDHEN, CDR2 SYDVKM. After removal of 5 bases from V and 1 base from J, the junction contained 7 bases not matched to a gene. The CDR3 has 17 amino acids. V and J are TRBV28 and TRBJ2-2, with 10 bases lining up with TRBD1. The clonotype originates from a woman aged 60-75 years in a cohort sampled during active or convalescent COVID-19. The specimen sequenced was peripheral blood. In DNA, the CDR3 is TGTGCCAGCAGTCCCTGGACAGGGGGTAAGAACACCGGGGAGCTGTTTTTT. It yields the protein CASSPWTGGKNTGELFF. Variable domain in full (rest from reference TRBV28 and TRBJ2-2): DVKVTQSSRYLVKRTGEKVFLECVQDMDHENMFWYRQDPGLGLRLIYFSYDVKMKEKGDIPEGYSVSREKKERFSLILESASTNQTSMYLCASSPWTGGKNTGELFFGEGSRLTVL.